Sequencing of this T cell receptor beta chain was carried out in a study of Graves' ophthalmopathy and Graves' hyperthyroidism. The authors amplified TCR beta CDR3 regions, and they did so from RNA transcripts for repertoire sequencing. First-round RT-PCR employed HTBI primers, with a second-round multiplex PCR after it. Using its own MiXCR run on the multiplex PCR reads, TCRdb lists one record per CDR3 protein. The data contain about 740,000 distinct CDR3 sequences, roughly 40% of them singletons. The CDR3 loop spans 14 amino acids. Looked up from germline, CDR1 is LGHNA and CDR2 is YNFKEQ. The V end lost 3 bases, the J end lost 0 bases, and 9 bases lay between the germline ends.

Sequencing used peripheral blood. This TCR was recovered from an adult man with Graves' ophthalmopathy. The V call is TRBV4-2, the J call TRBJ2-7; D is possibly TRBD1 (5 bases). The CDR3 sequence is CASSQEQVSYEQYF. In DNA, the CDR3 is TGTGCCAGCAGCCAGGAACAGGTCTCCTACGAGCAGTACTTC.